This T cell receptor beta chain was identified during a study of T cell repertoires in cytomegalovirus infection. MiXCR was run by TCRdb on the reads, yielding one entry per CDR3 protein. The table lists 400,000 or so distinct CDR3 sequences, approximately 32% of them singletons, with roughly 13% in the top ten. This clonotype has only one observation. The sequenced sample was PBMCs. This clonotype was obtained from a human donor in good health (CMV status not recorded). Some clones in this sample may be carry-over from other donors' samples.

The CDR3 is CASRSDRVEETQYF. The CDR3 nucleotides read TGTGCCAGCAGGTCGGACAGGGTAGAAGAGACCCAGTACTTC. The V and J genes are TRBV28 and TRBJ2-5; 8 nucleotides align to TRBD1. The V gene's germline CDR1 is MDHEN and CDR2 SYDVKM. J lost 3 bases, V lost 6 bases, and 6 bases had no gene match. The CDR3 totals 14 residues.